The source of this T cell receptor beta chain is a study of blood T cell repertoires in COVID-19. Participants were placed into cohorts based on the clinical history they reported. Clones were sequenced by immunoSEQ multiplex PCR, and TCRdb holds only the in-frame ones, with some missing. The sample holds fewer than 350,000 clones, 85% seen once. The V and J ends lost 5 bases and 5 bases, in that order; junction bases with no gene match: 6. Germline V gene sequence: CDR1 SGHRS, CDR2 YFSETQ. The CDR3 covers 15 residues. The specimen sequenced was PBMCs or T cells enriched from blood (not recorded which). The V gene is TRBV5-1, the J gene TRBJ2-3; TRBD2 matches 12 bases. The receptor was derived from a woman aged 45 to 65 who had recovered from COVID-19. The chain's CDR3 is CASRPTSGGLDTQYF. The CDR3 coding sequence is TGCGCCAGCAGACCGACTAGCGGGGGACTAGATACGCAGTATTTT. Using reference TRBV5-1 and TRBJ2-3 for the parts outside the CDR3, the full variable domain is KAGVTQTPRYLIKTRGQQVTLSCSPISGHRSVSWYQQTPGQGLQFLFEYFSETQRNKGNFPGRFSGRQFSNSRSEMNVSTLELGDSALYLCASRPTSGGLDTQYFGPGTRLTVL.